This TCR beta chain stems from a study of T-cell reconstitution after alpha-beta-depleted transplantation in children (dated by TCRdb to 2016 to 2017). Context from the whole study: Using TCR repertoire profiling, the study followed T-cell immune reconstitution in a quantitative way in children after TCRalphabeta/CD19-depleted allogeneic hematopoietic cell transplantation. What the research found in general, with its limitations: In some patients, high TCRbeta diversity at day 60 was attributed to recipient T cells and intrathymic progenitors that had survived conditioning. Apparently early alphabetaT-cell count recovery about two months after transplant reportedly relied on only several hundred rapidly expanded clones derived from non-depleted graft cells. Over subsequent months, a decline in hyperexpanded clone frequencies was noted, and after one year, T-cell counts and TCRbeta diversity were mostly ascribed to newly produced T cells.

The library was obtained by PCR. The sequencer listed for this sample is Illumina HiSeq 2500. To normalize quantification of the TCRbeta repertoire, the TCR libraries were built with molecular barcoding that relied on unique molecular identifiers. TCRdb reworked the public reads: Q25 trimming with fastp, MiXCR clone assembly, productive beta chains retained. Each entry merges the rows of one CDR3 protein and shows their most common DNA and genes. The sample includes 250,000 to 300,000 distinct CDR3 sequences, with 10% observed a single time. The top ten clones comprise 7.5% of the sample. Ten or more counts support this clonotype. There is no known antigen for this receptor. No base quality information exists; no much larger clone differs at one position. V is trimmed back by 3 bases and J by 5 bases, and the junction contains 6 bases that no gene match accounts for. The CDR3, from cysteine to phenylalanine, totals 14 residues. The DNA shown is the 42-base CDR3, in frame from base 1.

The sample's treatment or condition label is to be understood as: allogeneic hematopoietic cell transplantation with graft depleted of TCRalphabeta T cells and CD19 B cells. The transplant recipients were children given TCRalphabeta/CD19-depleted allogeneic hematopoietic cell grafts. The sequencing here drew on PBMCs, taken before TCRalphabeta/CD19-depleted stem cell transplant. The chain joins TRBV12-3 or TRBV12-4 to TRBJ2-7, and 8 junction bases match TRBD1. The clonotype originates from a boy under two years old with acute myeloid leukemia, due to receive a stem cell transplant. CDR3 loop: CASSFPTGVDEQYF. The nucleotide sequence is TGTGCCAGCAGTTTCCCGACAGGGGTCGACGAGCAGTACTTC.